This is a list of T cell receptor beta chains from one sample in a study of blood T cell repertoires in COVID-19. Using immunoSEQ multiplex PCR, the repertoire was profiled, and TCRdb retains in-frame clones only, with some absent. Here the sample spans about 430,000 clones, nearly 90% being singletons. Sequenced input: PBMCs or T cells enriched from blood (not recorded which). These receptors were obtained from a young woman who had been exposed to COVID-19. Each CDR3 is given with its conserved first and last residue. The order of the fields is D gene, J gene, clone size, V gene, CDR3 DNA, CDR3 protein. D genes are given only for firm matches. Size values are once, few and many counts, or a class for expanded clones, and some rows have none.

>.|TRBJ2-7|few|TRBV6-4
TGTGCCAGCAGCCGTTTGCCGGGGTCGGGCTACGAGCAGTACTTC
CASSRLPGSGYEQYF
>TRBD2|TRBJ2-7|once|TRBV5-1
TGCGCCAGCAGCTTGGGTGCGGGAGCCTACGAGCAGTACTTC
CASSLGAGAYEQYF
>.|TRBJ2-1|.|TRBV7-2
TGTGCCAGCAGCTTACCAGGGTATCACAATGAGCAGTTCTTC
CASSLPGYHNEQFF
>.|TRBJ2-3|.|TRBV28
TGTGCCAGCAGTCGCCATGTGGGGGAGGTGGCAGATACGCAGTATTTT
CASSRHVGEVADTQYF
>.|TRBJ2-1|.|TRBV3-1/TRBV3-2
TGTGCCAGCAGCCAAGGACTCTACAATGAGCAGTTCTTC
CASSQGLYNEQFF
>.|TRBJ1-6|once|TRBV19
TGTGCCAGTAGAAACAGATTAAGGAATAATTCACCCCTCCACTTT
CASRNRLRNNSPLHF
>.|TRBJ2-3|.|TRBV5-8
TGTGCCAGCAGCCGGGGGTTTGGCACAGATACGCAGTATTTT
CASSRGFGTDTQYF
>.|TRBJ1-4|.|TRBV3-1/TRBV3-2
TGTGCCAGCAGCCAAGGTGGTTGGTCCGGGGTGACTAATGAAAAACTGTTTTTT
CASSQGGWSGVTNEKLFF
>TRBD2|TRBJ2-3|.|TRBV13
TGTGCCAGCAGCCCCCGGAGCGGGGGGGGACTAGATACGCAGTATTTT
CASSPRSGGGLDTQYF
>TRBD1|TRBJ1-1|once|TRBV9
TGTGCCAGCAGCTCCCGACAGGGTAAAACTGAAGCTTTCTTT
CASSSRQGKTEAFF
>.|TRBJ2-7|once|TRBV5-1
TGCGCCAGCAGCCCAATTACAGGGCTCTACGAGCAGTACTTC
CASSPITGLYEQYF
>TRBD2|TRBJ2-1|.|TRBV14
TGTGCCAGCAGCCCACCCACCGGGACTAGCGGAGTGGGCTACAATGAGCAGTTCTTC
CASSPPTGTSGVGYNEQFF
>TRBD1|TRBJ2-6|.|TRBV7-2
TGTGCCAGCACCCAATGGGGGACAGGGCCTGGGGCCAACGTCCTGACTTTC
CASTQWGTGPGANVLTF
>TRBD1|TRBJ2-2|.|TRBV6-5
TGTGCCAGCAGTTCACAGGGGGCGTTCACCGGGGAGCTGTTTTTT
CASSSQGAFTGELFF
>TRBD2|TRBJ2-1|.|TRBV5-1
TGCGCCAGCAGCTTTACCGGGGGGTCCTACAATGAGCAGTTCTTC
CASSFTGGSYNEQFF
>TRBD1|TRBJ2-2|.|TRBV6-5
TGTGCCAGCAGTTATGGACAGGGCGGCGGGGAGCTGTTTTTT
CASSYGQGGGELFF
>.|TRBJ2-1|.|TRBV27
TGTGCCAGCAGTTTTCTATCAAAAGAGCAGTTCTTC
CASSFLSKEQFF
>TRBD1|TRBJ1-6|.|TRBV18
TGTGCCAGCTCACTACAGGGACAGGATAATTCACCCCTCCACTTT
CASSLQGQDNSPLHF
>.|TRBJ2-1|.|TRBV28
TGTGCCAGCAGTTCTTCCGTAAAGCAGTTCTTC
CASSSSVKQFF
>TRBD2|TRBJ2-2|.|TRBV3-1/TRBV3-2
TGTGCCAGCAGCCATTTAGCGGGGGGGCTCGCCGGGGAGCTGTTTTTT
CASSHLAGGLAGELFF
>.|TRBJ1-4|few|TRBV19
TGTGCCAGTAGTTCACAGACTAATGAAAAACTGTTTTTT
CASSSQTNEKLFF
>.|TRBJ2-7|.|TRBV12-3/TRBV12-4
TGTGCCAGCAGCCAAGGGGGCGAGCAGTACTTC
CASSQGGEQYF
>.|TRBJ1-1|once|TRBV6-1
TGTGCCAGCAGTGAAGCGTGGGCCTTGAACACTGAAGCTTTCTTT
CASSEAWALNTEAFF
>TRBD1|TRBJ1-2|.|TRBV20-1
TGCAGTGCTGCCGGGACAGCTGGCTACACCTTC
CSAAGTAGYTF
>TRBD1|TRBJ1-5|many|TRBV6-5
TGTGCCAGCAGACCCGGGACAGGGGGGTATCAGCCCCAGCATTTT
CASRPGTGGYQPQHF
>TRBD2|TRBJ2-1|.|TRBV7-8
TGTGCCAGCAGCTTAGAGCTAGCGGGACCAATCAATGAGCAGTTCTTC
CASSLELAGPINEQFF
>TRBD1|TRBJ1-4|.|TRBV6-5
TGTGCCAGCAGCGGGACAGTTGCAACTAATGAAAAACTGTTTTTT
CASSGTVATNEKLFF
>TRBD2|TRBJ2-2|.|TRBV29-1
TGCAGCGGCGCAAGACATGGGCGGGGGGACCTCACCGGGGAGCTGTTTTTT
CSGARHGRGDLTGELFF
>TRBD1|TRBJ1-4|.|TRBV28
TGTGCCAGCAGTGCGAGCTTAGGGGCGGAGGGGGCTGATAATGAAAAACTGTTTTTT
CASSASLGAEGADNEKLFF
>TRBD1|TRBJ1-1|.|TRBV13
TGTGCCAGCAGCCCCGGAAGGGGGCGCGGAGCTTTCTTT
CASSPGRGRGAFF
>.|TRBJ2-3|.|TRBV29-1
TGCAGCGTTGGAAGGGGCCCGCGGGGAACTAGCACAGATACGCAGTATTTT
CSVGRGPRGTSTDTQYF
>TRBD1|TRBJ2-7|.|TRBV5-1
TGCGCCAGCAGCTCACCACAGGGGGCCCTGGTCCACGAGCAGTACTTC
CASSSPQGALVHEQYF
>.|TRBJ1-2|.|TRBV19
TGTGCCAGTAGTATAGCTAAGGAGCGGTATGGCTACACCTTC
CASSIAKERYGYTF
>.|TRBJ1-4|.|TRBV2
TGTGCCAGTATGGATCAGGCAACTAATGAAAAACTGTTTTTT
CASMDQATNEKLFF
>TRBD1|TRBJ1-2|.|TRBV6-1
TGTGCCAGCAGTGAACAGGGGGCTAACTATGGCTACACCTTC
CASSEQGANYGYTF
>TRBD2|TRBJ2-1|.|TRBV9
TGTGCCAGCAGGCCAGCTAGCGGGATCTACAATGAGCAGTTCTTC
CASRPASGIYNEQFF
>TRBD2|TRBJ2-7|.|TRBV27
TGTGCCAGCAAATTGGCGGGAGGATTGTACGAGCAGTACTTC
CASKLAGGLYEQYF
>TRBD1|TRBJ1-6|.|TRBV7-9
TGTGCCAGCAGCTTAGACGCAGGGGGAATTGGTTCACCCCTCCACTTT
CASSLDAGGIGSPLHF
>.|TRBJ2-7|.|TRBV6-5
TGTGCCAGCAGCGCGTTTGAGACACCCTACGAGCAGTACTTC
CASSAFETPYEQYF
>.|TRBJ1-5|.|TRBV6-2/TRBV6-3
TGTGCCAGCAGTTACTCGAGCCTCGTTAGCCCCCCCAATCAGCCCCAGCATTTT
CASSYSSLVSPPNQPQHF
>TRBD1|TRBJ1-4|.|TRBV28
TGTGCCAGCAGAACAGGGGGCGGTGGGGAAAAACTGTTTTTT
CASRTGGGGEKLFF
>TRBD1|TRBJ1-3|.|TRBV19
TGTGCCAGTAGTTCGGAGGGGGCTTTCTCTGGAAACACCATATATTTT
CASSSEGAFSGNTIYF
>.|TRBJ1-1|.|TRBV9
TGTGCCAGCAGCACGCACAGGGTCGGCACTGAAGCTTTCTTT
CASSTHRVGTEAFF
>TRBD1|TRBJ2-1|few|TRBV6-5
TGTGCCAGCAGACCAACGACAGGGGGTTACAATGAGCAGTTCTTC
CASRPTTGGYNEQFF
>TRBD1|TRBJ1-5|.|TRBV28
TGTGCCAGCAGTCCACAGGGGACCCCCAATCAGCCCCAGCATTTT
CASSPQGTPNQPQHF
>.|TRBJ1-2|.|TRBV5-6
TGTGCCAGCACCTCAGGGATATTTGGCTACACCTTC
CASTSGIFGYTF
>TRBD2|TRBJ2-7|few|TRBV6-5
TGTGCCAGCAGGAATCAGCGGGAGGGGGTCGAGCAGTACTTC
CASRNQREGVEQYF
>.|TRBJ2-7|few|TRBV4-3
TGCGCCAGCAGCCAAGATGTCTCCGCCTACGAGCAGTACTTC
CASSQDVSAYEQYF
>.|TRBJ2-6|.|TRBV7-3
TGTGCCAGCAGCTTAACGGGGCGCTCTGGGTATGGGGCCAACGTCCTGACTTTC
CASSLTGRSGYGANVLTF
>TRBD1|TRBJ2-7|.|TRBV4-1
TGCGCCAGCAGCCTAAGGACAGGGTCCTACGAGCAGTACTTC
CASSLRTGSYEQYF
>.|TRBJ2-5|.|TRBV27
TGTGCCAGCAGTTGGCGGGGCGAGGGGAGAGAGACCCAGTACTTC
CASSWRGEGRETQYF
>TRBD1|TRBJ2-6|many|TRBV19
TGTGCCAGTAGTACCAGGGACAGGTACAACTCTGGGGCCAACGTCCTGACTTTC
CASSTRDRYNSGANVLTF
>TRBD1|TRBJ2-7|.|TRBV9
TGTGCCAGCAGCGTAGCTTCGGGACAGGGCTCCTACGAGCAGTACTTC
CASSVASGQGSYEQYF
>TRBD1|TRBJ2-7|.|TRBV9
TGTGCCAGCAGCGGTAACAGGGGCGTCAACGAGCAGTACTTC
CASSGNRGVNEQYF
>TRBD1|TRBJ1-4|few|TRBV4-3
TGCGCCAGCAGCCAAGGACGACAGGGCGGAAGTGAAAAACTGTTTTTT
CASSQGRQGGSEKLFF
>.|TRBJ1-5|once|TRBV6-5
TGTGCCAGCAGTTTAGAACAGCCCCAGCATTTT
CASSLEQPQHF
>TRBD2|TRBJ2-1|.|TRBV28
TGTGCCAGCAGTTTAAGGGGGACTAGCGGGAGGGGCGCCTACAATGAGCAGTTCTTC
CASSLRGTSGRGAYNEQFF
>.|TRBJ2-7|.|TRBV18
TGTGCCAGCTCACCACCTAGCAGATACGAGCAGTACTTC
CASSPPSRYEQYF
>TRBD1|TRBJ2-1|.|TRBV4-1
TGCGCCAGCACCACAGGGGGCGTCGGTGAGCAGTTCTTC
CASTTGGVGEQFF
>TRBD2|TRBJ2-5|few|TRBV4-3
TGCGCCAGCAGCCAAGAGGCCCCCACTAGCGTGGAGACCCAGTACTTC
CASSQEAPTSVETQYF